Following are 24 T cell receptor beta chains from one sample sequenced in a study of T cells in localized non-small cell lung cancer. The table came from immunoSEQ multiplex PCR; TCRdb's copy has only in-frame clones and leaves some out. There are 12,000 or so clones in the sample; 70% to 90% occur only once, and roughly 23% lies in the top ten. The sequences come from peripheral blood, collected before any cancer treatment. The receptors stem from a male donor older than 55 with stage I lung adenocarcinoma.

This chain uses TRBV6-1 with TRBJ2-7; D uncertain. The CDR3 has 13 amino acids. The germline V gene encodes CDR1 MNHNS and CDR2 SASEGT. V was trimmed by 3 bases and J by 0 bases, leaving 6 bases between them. In DNA form, the CDR3 reads TGTGCCAGCAGTGACGTCGTCTCCTACGAGCAGTACTTC. Translated: CASSDVVSYEQYF.

This rearrangement joins TRBV30 to TRBJ1-1, with a tentative D call TRBD1 (5 bases). The CDR3 is 14 amino acids. V gave up 2 bases and J gave up 1 base, with 11 bases separating them. Germline V gene data show CDR1 as GTSNPN and CDR2 as SVGIG (reference sequence). The CDR3 region is CAWSRFGGNTEAFF. The CDR3 DNA reads TGTGCCTGGAGTCGCTTTGGGGGGAACACTGAAGCTTTCTTT.

The chain couples TRBV6-1 to TRBJ1-6; D not certain. Germline CDR1 and CDR2: MNHNS and SASEGT. This CDR3 has 11 amino acids. The germline V and J ends were trimmed by 5 bases and 7 bases, with 3 bases remaining between them. The CDR3 loop reads CASSFNSPLHF. CDR3 bases: TGTGCCAGCAGTTTCAATTCACCCCTCCACTTT.

This chain links TRBV18 with TRBJ2-5; D might be TRBD1 (6 bases). Germline V gives CDR1 KGHSH, CDR2 LQKENI. The V end lost 3 bases, the J end lost 2 bases, and 7 bases lay between the germline ends. The CDR3 runs 13 residues. In DNA, the CDR3 is TGTGCCAGCTCACCGACAGGACAAGAGACCCAGTACTTC. Its translation: CASSPTGQETQYF. Based on the CDR3 plus reference TRBV18 and TRBJ2-5, the full variable domain is NAGVMQNPRHLVRRRGQEARLRCSPMKGHSHVYWYRQLPEEGLKFMVYLQKENIIDESGMPKERFSAEFPKEGPSILRIQQVVRGDSAAYFCASSPTGQETQYFGPGTRLLVL.

This sequence joins TRBV2 and TRBJ2-2; 8 nucleotides agree with TRBD2. Germline CDR1 SNHLY, CDR2 FYNNEI. The CDR3 consists of 16 residues. Unmatched junction bases numbered 9, after V lost 3 bases and J lost 6 bases. The CDR3 sequence is CASSERAGGASGELFF. The CDR3 bases are TGTGCCAGCAGTGAGAGGGCCGGGGGGGCATCCGGGGAGCTGTTTTTT.

This sequence joins TRBV7-4 and TRBJ2-5; D is undetermined. V lost 5 bases and J 7 bases, leaving 11 bases between the germline ends. In germline, CDR1 is SGHVT, CDR2 SQSDAQ. The CDR3 runs to 12 residues. CDR3 residues: CASSPKVVTQYF. In DNA, the CDR3 is TGTGCCAGCAGCCCGAAGGTTGTGACCCAGTACTTC.

This chain connects TRBV5-6 to TRBJ1-2; a possible D gene is TRBD1 (6 bases). The CDR3 consists of 17 residues. In germline, CDR1 is SGHDT, CDR2 YYEEEE. V was clipped by 3 bases and J by 3 bases, with 21 bases between them. In nucleotides, the CDR3 is TGTGCCAGCAGCTCCCTTAAAGATAACAGGGTGGACTATGGCTACACCTTC. Its translation is CASSSLKDNRVDYGYTF. The entire variable domain, with the rest obtained from reference TRBV5-6 and TRBJ1-2, is as follows: DAGVTQSPTHLIKTRGQQVTLRCSPKSGHDTVSWYQQALGQGPQFIFQYYEEEERQRGNFPDRFSGHQFPNYSSELNVNALLLGDSALYLCASSSLKDNRVDYGYTFGSGTRLTVV.

The chain employs TRBV29-1 and TRBJ2-7; D gene ambiguous. The V gene's germline CDR1 is SQVTM and CDR2 ANQGSEA. The CDR3 runs 13 residues. Trimming took 3 bases from V and 6 from J, leaving 15 bases between them. CDR3: CSVDGRRPGEQYF. The CDR3 coding sequence is TGCAGCGTTGACGGACGGCGCCCGGGCGAGCAGTACTTC.

This clone was counted once. V and J are TRBV6-5 and TRBJ1-6; D gene uncertain. In germline, CDR1 is MNHEY, CDR2 SVGAGI. The CDR3 spans 12 residues. V lost 6 bases to trimming and J lost 3 bases, with 3 bases between them. The CDR3 is CASRDYNSPLHF. In nucleotides, the CDR3 is TGTGCCAGCAGGGACTATAATTCACCCCTCCACTTT.

J is TRBJ2-1 and V is TRBV19; 8 nucleotides align to TRBD1. The CDR3 consists of 14 residues. From germline, CDR1 is LNHDA and CDR2 SQIVND (reference sequence). Trimming removed 5 bases from V and 4 bases from J; junction bases left unmatched: 4. DNA of the CDR3: TGTGCCAGTAGTGAGGGACAGGCTTACAATGAGCAGTTCTTC. Protein: CASSEGQAYNEQFF.

CDR3 amino acids: CASSYGGATNTEAFF. The CDR3 DNA reads as TGTGCCAGCAGTTACGGAGGTGCCACGAACACTGAAGCTTTCTTT. The chain has TRBV6-5 and TRBJ1-1, with unresolved D. V dropped 2 bases and J dropped 1 base, with 11 bases sitting between them. The CDR3 spans 15 residues. Per germline, CDR1 MNHEY and CDR2 SVGAGI.

The chain employs TRBV10-3 and TRBJ2-5, with D hard to call. CDR3 size: 15 residues. With 2 bases removed from V and 2 bases from J, the gap between germline ends came to 12 bases. CDR1 and CDR2 (germline): ENHRY, SYGVKD. The CDR3 DNA is TGTGCCATCAGTGAGGCCAGAAAGATACAAGAGACCCAGTACTTC. It specifies CAISEARKIQETQYF.

The chain is built from TRBV7-2 and TRBJ1-3, with D hard to call. CDR3 length: 15 residues. The V end was cut by 1 base, the J end by 0 bases, with 7 bases between. Germline V CDR1 and CDR2: SGHTA, FQGNSA. The CDR3 loop reads CASSLDRSSGNTIYF. CDR3 nucleotide sequence: TGTGCCAGCAGCTTAGACAGAAGCTCTGGAAACACCATATATTTT.

The chain recombines TRBV7-9 with TRBJ2-7; TRBD1 might be the D (5 bases). Germline-derived CDR1 and CDR2 are SEHNR and FQNEAQ (reference sequence). Trimming took 2 bases from V and 3 from J, leaving 5 bases between them. The CDR3 is made up of 12 amino acids. This CDR3 is CASSLQGYEQYF. In DNA, the CDR3 is TGTGCCAGCAGCTTACAGGGCTACGAGCAGTACTTC.

The chain is built from TRBV10-3 and TRBJ1-1; 11 bases map to TRBD1. V dropped 4 bases and J dropped 2; count of bases not matched to a gene: 6. The CDR3 covers 16 residues. Per the germline V gene, CDR1 is ENHRY and CDR2 is SYGVKD. The CDR3 bases are TGTGCCATCAGTGCCGGGACAGGGGGTTTTAACACTGAAGCTTTCTTT. It specifies CAISAGTGGFNTEAFF.

The rearrangement links TRBV7-2 to TRBJ1-5; TRBD1 is a possible D gene (6 bases). Trimming stripped 5 bases from V and 2 bases from J, with 16 bases between. CDR1 and CDR2 (germline): SGHTA, FQGNSA. This CDR3 has 16 residues. CDR3 loop: CASSPQGGYGNQPQHF. The CDR3 coding sequence is TGTGCCAGCAGCCCACAGGGAGGGTATGGCAATCAGCCCCAGCATTTT.

This clone was seen a single time. The CDR3 region has the DNA TGCGCCAGCAGACAGTACTCTGGAAACACCATATATTTT. Translated: CASRQYSGNTIYF. This chain uses TRBV5-1 with TRBJ1-3; D remains unclear. V lost 5 bases to trimming and J lost 0 bases, with 6 bases between them. The CDR3 totals 13 residues. Germline values: CDR1 SGHRS, CDR2 YFSETQ.

The V call is TRBV28, the J call TRBJ1-5; no reliable D call. The CDR3 length is 15 residues. The V gene lost 4 bases and the J gene lost 9 bases, with 19 bases spanning the gap. The V gene's germline CDR1 is MDHEN and CDR2 SYDVKM. In nucleotides, the CDR3 is TGTGCCAGCAGTTACCCCTTAGGAGGAAGTACGCCCCAGCATTTT. Translation gives CASSYPLGGSTPQHF.

This chain uses TRBV6-5 with TRBJ2-5, with D unclear. Trimming took off 0 bases at V and 5 bases at J, with 10 bases between the two ends. Germline V gene lookup returns CDR1 MNHEY and CDR2 SVGAGI. The CDR3 is made up of 14 amino acids. CDR3: CASSYSFLQETQYF. The CDR3 DNA is TGTGCCAGCAGTTACTCGTTCCTCCAGGAGACCCAGTACTTC.

The count of this clone is one. The rearrangement joins TRBV10-2 to TRBJ2-2, with no clear D. CDR1 is WSHSY, CDR2 SAAADI, per germline. The germline V and J ends were trimmed by 3 bases and 4 bases, with 9 bases remaining between them. CDR3 length: 14 amino acids. The CDR3 loop reads CASSEPGVTGELFF. The CDR3 DNA reads TGCGCCAGCAGTGAACCCGGAGTCACCGGGGAGCTGTTTTTT.

The chain carries TRBV5-1 and TRBJ1-3, with D possibly TRBD1 on 5 matching bases. This CDR3 is 14 amino acids long. V lost 3 bases to trimming and J lost 5 bases, with 12 bases between them. In germline, CDR1 is SGHRS, CDR2 YFSETQ. CDR3 region: CASSSGAPRNTIYF. The DNA of the CDR3 is TGCGCCAGCAGCTCCGGGGCTCCCCGAAACACCATATATTTT.

This rearrangement joins TRBV12-5 to TRBJ1-1; TRBD1 matches 9 bases. J lost 11 bases, V lost 5 bases, and 6 bases had no gene match. Germline V gene sequence: CDR1 LGHNT, CDR2 FRNRAP. The CDR3 spans 12 residues. This chain's CDR3 is CASGPDRGSAFF. In nucleotides, the CDR3 is TGTGCTAGTGGTCCGGACAGGGGAAGTGCTTTCTTT.

The rearrangement joins TRBV18 to TRBJ2-1, with D perhaps matching TRBD1 or TRBD2 (5 bases each). This CDR3 region has 17 residues. Germline assignment: CDR1 KGHSH and CDR2 LQKENI. V shed 3 bases and J shed 0 bases, with 15 bases lying between them. The CDR3 spells CASSPRVSRGSYNEQFF. The CDR3 DNA reads TGTGCCAGCTCACCCAGGGTTTCCCGGGGCTCCTACAATGAGCAGTTCTTC.

The table lists this clone with a few counts. CDR3 protein: CASSFDSPDTQYF. DNA of the CDR3: TGTGCCAGCAGCTTCGACTCTCCGGATACGCAGTATTTT. V gene TRBV7-3 combines with J gene TRBJ2-3; D uncertain. CDR3 length: 13 amino acids. Germline V gene data show CDR1 as SGHTA and CDR2 as FQGTGA. Trimming shortened V by 3 bases and J by 6 bases, and 10 bases separated the two germline ends.